This TCR beta chain stems from a study of T cells after yellow fever vaccination. The study, taken as a whole, reports: In post-booster samples, most primary-vaccination clones reappeared (approximately 96% CD4, nearly 90% CD8). Abundant bulk-population clonotypes could contaminate the FACS-sorted repertoires.

It was through 5'RACE template switching that TCR cDNA was made, with a universal primer site and UMIs added. TCRdb reanalysed the 5' RACE reads using MiXCR and keeps one entry per CDR3 protein. The sample holds hundreds of thousands of distinct CDR3 sequences, roughly an eighth seen once. V trimming: 3 bases; J trimming: 6 bases; junction bases outside the gene matches: 16. Per the germline V gene, CDR1 is WNHNN and CDR2 is SYGVQD (reference sequence). The CDR3 consists of 17 residues. This clonotype turned up a few times. Its antigen remains unknown. The TCR comes from a man under 40 who received the YFV17D yellow fever vaccine. The material was PBMCs, obtained on the day of the yellow fever booster vaccination. The chain has TRBV10-1 and TRBJ1-1; TRBD1 agrees at 7 bases. The CDR3 DNA reads TGCGCCAGCAGTGAACAGGGGATGTATAGTGAAAACGCTGAAGCTTTCTTT. Translated: CASSEQGMYSENAEAFF.